This T cell receptor (beta chain) was recovered during a study of beta chain features in type 1 diabetes. Overall study: Patients did not differ from healthy donors in age, gender or cell yield. Examination spanned roughly 110 million sorted cells from all samples.

Study-level points and caveats: An over-representation of cells with high TCR expression could result from cDNA sequencing. Type 1 diabetes patients showed a moderate but significant shortening of TCRB CDR3s in all four CD4+ subsets. For type 1 diabetes patients, VDJ junctions showed fewer insertions and more deletions.

Sequencing targeted expressed TCRB transcripts, as all isolated RNA had been reverse transcribed. TCRdb keeps only in-frame clones here, not all; method: immunoSEQ multiplex PCR. The sample consists of 200,000 to 250,000 clones, around 14% of them appearing once. As regards this clone: Its antigen is unknown.

This receptor was identified in a man aged 25 to 40 with type 1 diabetes. What was sequenced was naive CD4+ T cells from blood.

In DNA form, the CDR3 reads TGCAGCGTTGGTAGAGGGGAGGATCAGCCCCAGCATTTT. Protein: CSVGRGEDQPQHF. This rearrangement joins TRBV29-1 to TRBJ1-5, with a possible D match to TRBD1 (5 bases). The V end was cut by 4 bases, the J end by 5 bases, with 12 bases between. The CDR3 has 13 residues. Germline CDR1 SQVTM, CDR2 ANQGSEA. Filled out from reference TRBV29-1 and TRBJ1-5, the complete variable domain reads SAVISQKPSRDICQRGTSLTIQCQVDSQVTMMFWYRQQPGQSLTLIATANQGSEATYESGFVIDKFPISRPNLTFSTLTVSNMSPEDSSIYLCSVGRGEDQPQHFGDGTRLSIL.